A selection of T cell receptor beta chains follows, all from one sample in a study of radiation and T cells in renal cell carcinoma. Here immunoSEQ multiplex PCR was the method, and the copy in TCRdb shows in-frame clones only, minus some. This sample carries some 120,000 clones, approximately 80% of them seen once, and the ten largest clones take approximately 3%. Sequencing was performed on blood, taken from a patient whose treatment included radiotherapy and nephrectomy. All receptors derive from a woman aged 55-70 years with renal cell carcinoma. Both conserved end residues are part of each CDR3. Fields, in order: J gene, V gene, D gene, clone size, CDR3 protein, CDR3 DNA. A D gene is named only where the DNA matches it firmly. Where a row states a size, it is once, few, many or the class of an expanded clone; other rows omit it.

TRBJ1-2	TRBV28	NA	NA	CASSSKVYEGGYTF	TGTGCCAGCAGTTCGAAGGTTTATGAGGGGGGCTACACCTTC
TRBJ1-2	TRBV21-1	NA	NA	CASSKSGSAGGYTF	TGTGCCAGCAGCAAGTCCGGGTCCGCCGGCGGCTACACCTTC
TRBJ1-2	TRBV2	TRBD1	few	CASTQGAENYGYTF	TGTGCCAGTACACAGGGGGCTGAGAACTATGGCTACACCTTC
TRBJ2-7	TRBV7-9	TRBD2	NA	CASSLSFGGYTPTYEQYF	TGTGCCAGCAGCTTATCGTTCGGGGGGTATACTCCGACCTACGAGCAGTACTTC
TRBJ2-3	TRBV6-6	TRBD2	NA	CASSLRGDTDTQYF	TGTGCCAGCAGCCTGCGGGGGGACACAGATACGCAGTATTTT
TRBJ1-5	TRBV2	NA	NA	CASGGASNQPQHF	TGTGCCAGTGGGGGGGCGAGCAATCAGCCCCAGCATTTT
TRBJ1-1	TRBV5-5	NA	NA	CASSLNSFSGAEAFF	TGTGCCAGCAGCTTAAATTCCTTCAGCGGCGCTGAAGCTTTCTTT
TRBJ2-3	TRBV6-5	NA	NA	CASSYSKGVVDTQYF	TGTGCCAGCAGTTACTCTAAGGGAGTGGTAGATACGCAGTATTTT
TRBJ2-1	TRBV5-4	TRBD1	NA	CASSLSTGVWSEQFF	TGTGCCAGCAGCTTGAGCACAGGGGTTTGGAGTGAGCAGTTCTTC
TRBJ1-1	TRBV27	TRBD1	NA	CASSRAGQGNTEAFF	TGTGCCAGCAGCCGCGCGGGACAGGGGAACACTGAAGCTTTCTTT
TRBJ2-1	TRBV5-1	TRBD1	NA	CASSSGTGGTDEQFF	TGCGCCAGCAGTTCCGGGACAGGGGGCACAGATGAGCAGTTCTTC
TRBJ1-2	TRBV6-1	NA	NA	CASSDWGRSYGYTF	TGTGCCAGCAGTGACTGGGGACGGAGCTATGGCTACACCTTC
TRBJ1-4	TRBV9	TRBD1	NA	CASSVRGHREEKLFF	TGTGCCAGCAGCGTAAGGGGGCACCGGGAGGAAAAACTGTTTTTT
TRBJ2-1	TRBV7-2	NA	NA	CASSLGLGALNEQFF	TGTGCCAGCAGCTTAGGATTGGGAGCTCTCAATGAGCAGTTCTTC
TRBJ2-2	TRBV18	TRBD1	NA	CASSFSGTGNTGELFF	TGTGCCAGCTCATTCTCCGGGACAGGGAACACCGGGGAGCTGTTTTTT
TRBJ2-1	TRBV18	NA	NA	CASSPDPLVWHEQFF	TGTGCCAGCTCACCAGACCCATTGGTTTGGCATGAGCAGTTCTTC
TRBJ2-3	TRBV11-3	NA	NA	CASSPRGGRGADTQYF	TGTGCCAGCAGCCCACGAGGGGGGCGCGGGGCAGATACGCAGTATTTT
TRBJ2-7	TRBV9	TRBD1	NA	CASSVAPGQGAGVQYF	TGTGCCAGCAGCGTCGCGCCGGGACAGGGGGCTGGGGTGCAGTACTTC
TRBJ1-2	TRBV9	TRBD1	NA	CASTRDRGPLNYGYTF	TGTGCCAGCACCCGGGACAGGGGGCCCCTTAACTATGGCTACACCTTC
TRBJ2-7	TRBV28	TRBD1	NA	CALLPGTGEGRQYF	TGTGCCCTCCTGCCCGGGACAGGGGAAGGTCGGCAGTACTTC
TRBJ2-1	TRBV27	NA	NA	CASSLAGSNEQFF	TGTGCCAGCAGTTTAGCGGGATCCAATGAGCAGTTCTTC
TRBJ2-1	TRBV9	NA	NA	CASSGELGGHYNEQFF	TGTGCCAGCAGCGGAGAGTTAGGGGGTCATTACAATGAGCAGTTCTTC
TRBJ2-5	TRBV5-1	TRBD2	once	CASSLMASGGAQETQYF	TGCGCCAGCAGCTTAATGGCTAGCGGGGGGGCCCAAGAGACCCAGTACTTC
TRBJ2-3	TRBV7-3	NA	few	CASSFGNPDTQYF	TGTGCCAGCAGCTTCGGGAATCCAGATACGCAGTATTTT
TRBJ2-5	TRBV28	NA	NA	CASTPLRGGGYLRQETQYF	TGTGCCAGCACCCCCCTGCGGGGTGGCGGGTATTTGCGACAAGAGACCCAGTACTTC
TRBJ2-7	TRBV4-3	NA	NA	CASSLGQGGSYEQYF	TGCGCCAGCAGCCTTGGACAGGGAGGGTCCTACGAGCAGTACTTC
TRBJ1-2	TRBV5-1	NA	NA	CASSEDGYYGYTF	TGCGCCAGCAGCGAGGACGGCTACTATGGCTACACCTTC
TRBJ1-2	TRBV2	TRBD1	NA	CASTEQGGIRNYGYTF	TGTGCCAGCACCGAGCAGGGGGGAATCAGGAACTATGGCTACACCTTC
TRBJ1-2	TRBV7-8	NA	NA	CASSLRLPDRTNYGYTF	TGTGCCAGCAGCTTACGGTTGCCGGACAGAACTAACTATGGCTACACCTTC
TRBJ1-4	TRBV5-5	TRBD1	NA	CASSTQGAPNEKLFF	TGTGCCAGCAGCACCCAGGGGGCACCTAATGAAAAACTGTTTTTT
TRBJ1-2	TRBV18	NA	NA	CASSPSGTGYGYTF	TGTGCCAGCTCACCATCAGGGACCGGCTATGGCTACACCTTC
TRBJ2-6	TRBV19	NA	NA	CASSIAVGAASSGANVLTF	TGTGCCAGTAGTATCGCGGTGGGGGCAGCAAGCTCTGGGGCCAACGTCCTGACTTTC
TRBJ1-2	TRBV5-1	TRBD1	NA	CASSLTGTGNYGYTF	TGCGCCAGCAGCTTGACCGGGACAGGGAACTATGGCTACACCTTC
TRBJ2-7	TRBV5-6	NA	NA	CASSLGYEQYF	TGTGCCAGCAGCTTGGGCTACGAGCAGTACTTC
TRBJ2-7	TRBV28	NA	NA	CATHGSGSEEQYF	TGTGCCACCCACGGTTCGGGTTCGGAAGAGCAGTACTTC
TRBJ1-5	TRBV30	NA	once	CAIYPLHMRPALGSSNQPQHF	TGTGCCATTTACCCCCTGCACATGAGGCCCGCTCTCGGAAGTAGCAATCAGCCCCAGCATTTT
TRBJ2-7	TRBV6-1	NA	NA	CASSEFWGSYEQYF	TGTGCCAGCAGTGAATTTTGGGGGTCCTACGAGCAGTACTTC
TRBJ2-7	TRBV11-2	TRBD1	NA	CASSLGRTGTYEQYF	TGTGCCAGCAGCTTAGGAAGGACAGGGACCTACGAGCAGTACTTC
TRBJ1-2	TRBV6-1	NA	NA	CASSETRGSYNYGYTF	TGTGCCAGCAGTGAAACGAGGGGCAGCTATAACTATGGCTACACCTTC
TRBJ2-2	TRBV5-1	NA	NA	CASSATSNTGELFF	TGCGCCAGCAGCGCAACATCGAACACCGGGGAGCTGTTTTTT
TRBJ1-1	TRBV28	NA	NA	CASRSRGTLMNTEAFF	TGTGCCAGCAGAAGTAGGGGGACACTTATGAACACTGAAGCTTTCTTT
TRBJ2-7	TRBV4-1	TRBD2	NA	CASSQEVAGGSYEQYF	TGCGCCAGCAGCCAAGAAGTAGCGGGGGGGTCCTACGAGCAGTACTTC
TRBJ1-2	TRBV6-1	TRBD1	NA	CASRERQGADYGYTF	TGTGCCAGCAGGGAAAGACAGGGGGCGGACTATGGCTACACCTTC
TRBJ1-2	TRBV19	NA	NA	CASSRTADGYTF	TGTGCCAGTTCCCGGACAGCGGATGGCTACACCTTC
TRBJ2-1	TRBV6-5	TRBD2	NA	CASSYSSSGFYNEQFF	TGTGCCAGCAGTTACTCGTCTAGCGGGTTCTACAATGAGCAGTTCTTC
TRBJ2-1	TRBV7-9	TRBD1	NA	CASMVRDRGHNEQFF	TGTGCCAGCATGGTCCGGGACAGGGGTCACAATGAGCAGTTCTTC
TRBJ1-5	TRBV6-6	NA	few	CASSSTAGRGNQPQHF	TGTGCCAGCAGTTCCACCGCAGGGCGCGGCAATCAGCCCCAGCATTTT
TRBJ2-2	TRBV5-8	TRBD2	NA	CASSTGLAGPTGELFF	TGTGCCAGCAGTACGGGACTAGCGGGACCCACCGGGGAGCTGTTTTTT